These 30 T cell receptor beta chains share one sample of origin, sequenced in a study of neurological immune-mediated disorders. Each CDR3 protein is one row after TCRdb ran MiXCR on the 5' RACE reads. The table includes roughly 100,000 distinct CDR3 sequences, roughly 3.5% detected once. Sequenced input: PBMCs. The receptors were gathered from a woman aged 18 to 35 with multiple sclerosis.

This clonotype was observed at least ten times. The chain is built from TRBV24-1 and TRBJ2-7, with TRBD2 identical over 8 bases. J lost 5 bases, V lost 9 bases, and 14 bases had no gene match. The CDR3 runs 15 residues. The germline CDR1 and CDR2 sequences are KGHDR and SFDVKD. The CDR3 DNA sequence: TGTGCCACCCCCCCCTGCGGGAGGTACATCGACGAGCAGTACTTC. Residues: CATPPCGRYIDEQYF.

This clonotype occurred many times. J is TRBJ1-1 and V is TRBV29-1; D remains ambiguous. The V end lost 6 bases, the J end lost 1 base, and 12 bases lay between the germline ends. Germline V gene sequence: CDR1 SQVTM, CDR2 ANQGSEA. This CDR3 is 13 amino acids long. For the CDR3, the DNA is TGCAGCGTGGGCCGGACGGAGAACACTGAAGCTTTCTTT. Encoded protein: CSVGRTENTEAFF.

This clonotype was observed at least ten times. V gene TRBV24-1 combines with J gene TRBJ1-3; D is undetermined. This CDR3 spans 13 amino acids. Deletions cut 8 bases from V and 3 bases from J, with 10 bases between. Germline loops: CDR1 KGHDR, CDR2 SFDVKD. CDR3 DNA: TGTGCCACCACTCGACCGGATGGAAACACCATATATTTT. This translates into CATTRPDGNTIYF.

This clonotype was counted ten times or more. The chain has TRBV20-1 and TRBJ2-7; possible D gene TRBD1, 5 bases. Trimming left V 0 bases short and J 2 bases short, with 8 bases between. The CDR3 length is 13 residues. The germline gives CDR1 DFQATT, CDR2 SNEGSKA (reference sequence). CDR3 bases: TGCAGTGCTAGAGATCTGACAGCCTACGAGCAGTACTTC. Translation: CSARDLTAYEQYF.

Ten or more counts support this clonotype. CDR3 nucleotide sequence: TGTGCCAGCAGTTACTGGTTTTCCGGGGTCACCGGGGAGCTGTTTTTT. As protein: CASSYWFSGVTGELFF. This chain connects TRBV6-2 or TRBV6-3 to TRBJ2-2, with TRBD2 as a possible D gene (5 bases). The CDR3 has 16 residues. CDR1 MNHEY and CDR2 SVGEGT come from the germline V gene. Trimming removed 1 base at V and 4 bases at J, with 13 bases between.

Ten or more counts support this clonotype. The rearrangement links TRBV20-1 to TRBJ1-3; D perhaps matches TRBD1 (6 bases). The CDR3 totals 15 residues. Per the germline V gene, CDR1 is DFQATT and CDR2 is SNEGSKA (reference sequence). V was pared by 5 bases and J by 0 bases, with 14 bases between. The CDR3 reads CSAQRTGLSGNTIYF. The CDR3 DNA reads TGCAGTGCTCAGCGCACAGGGCTCTCTGGAAACACCATATATTTT.

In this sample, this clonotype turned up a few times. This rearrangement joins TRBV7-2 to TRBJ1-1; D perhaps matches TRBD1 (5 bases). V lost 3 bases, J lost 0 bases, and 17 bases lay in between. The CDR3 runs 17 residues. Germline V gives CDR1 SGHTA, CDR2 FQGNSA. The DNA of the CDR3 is TGTGCCAGCAGCTTTCCCTTCCAGGGCGCGGTGAACACTGAAGCTTTCTTT. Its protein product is CASSFPFQGAVNTEAFF.

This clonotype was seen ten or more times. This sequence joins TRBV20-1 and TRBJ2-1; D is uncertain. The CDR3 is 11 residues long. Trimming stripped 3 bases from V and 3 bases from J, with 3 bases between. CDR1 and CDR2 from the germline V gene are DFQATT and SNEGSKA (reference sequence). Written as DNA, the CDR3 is TGCAGTGCTAGCATCTACAATGAGCAGTTCTTC. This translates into CSASIYNEQFF.

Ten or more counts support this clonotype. For the CDR3, the DNA is TGCAGTGCGTGGGACTTACTAGCCAAAAACATTCAGTACTTC. It yields the protein CSAWDLLAKNIQYF. The chain joins TRBV20-1 to TRBJ2-4; D perhaps matches TRBD2 (6 bases). Germline-derived CDR1 and CDR2 are DFQATT and SNEGSKA (reference sequence). This CDR3 spans 14 amino acids. V dropped 6 bases and J dropped 0 bases, with 12 bases sitting between them.

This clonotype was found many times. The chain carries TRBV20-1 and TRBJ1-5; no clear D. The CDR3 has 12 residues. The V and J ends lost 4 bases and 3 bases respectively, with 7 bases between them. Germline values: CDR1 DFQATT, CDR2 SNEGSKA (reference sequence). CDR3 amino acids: CSAISPNQPQHF. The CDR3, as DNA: TGCAGTGCTATCAGCCCCAATCAGCCCCAGCATTTT.

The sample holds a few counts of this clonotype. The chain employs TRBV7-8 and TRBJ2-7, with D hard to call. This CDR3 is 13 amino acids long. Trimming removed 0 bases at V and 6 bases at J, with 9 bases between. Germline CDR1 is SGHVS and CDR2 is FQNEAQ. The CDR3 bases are TGTGCCAGCAGCTTAGCAACAGTATCCGAGCAGTACTTC. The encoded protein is CASSLATVSEQYF.

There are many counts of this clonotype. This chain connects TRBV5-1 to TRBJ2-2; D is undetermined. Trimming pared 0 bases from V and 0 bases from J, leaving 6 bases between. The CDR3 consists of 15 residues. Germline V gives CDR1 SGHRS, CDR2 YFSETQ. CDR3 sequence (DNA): TGCGCCAGCAGCTTGGACGGAGCGAACACCGGGGAGCTGTTTTTT. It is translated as CASSLDGANTGELFF.

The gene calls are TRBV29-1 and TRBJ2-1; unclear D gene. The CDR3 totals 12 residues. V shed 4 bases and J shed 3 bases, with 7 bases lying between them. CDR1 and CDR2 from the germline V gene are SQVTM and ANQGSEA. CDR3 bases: TGCAGCGTTGGGGTGGGCTACAATGAGCAGTTCTTC. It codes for CSVGVGYNEQFF.

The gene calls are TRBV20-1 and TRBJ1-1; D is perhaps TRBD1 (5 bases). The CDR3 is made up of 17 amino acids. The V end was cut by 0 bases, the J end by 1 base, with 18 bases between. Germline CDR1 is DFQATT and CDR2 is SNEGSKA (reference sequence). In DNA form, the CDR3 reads TGCAGTGCTAGAGACGACAGAAATTCCTATGCGAACACTGAAGCTTTCTTT. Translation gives CSARDDRNSYANTEAFF.

The CDR3 here is CASTKTVMNTEAFF. CDR3 DNA: TGCGCCAGCACTAAGACAGTGATGAACACTGAAGCTTTCTTT. This chain joins TRBV10-2 and TRBJ1-1; TRBD1 might be the D (5 bases). CDR1 WSHSY and CDR2 SAAADI come from the germline V gene. The CDR3 sequence is 14 residues long. The V end was cut by 7 bases, the J end by 0 bases, with 12 bases between.

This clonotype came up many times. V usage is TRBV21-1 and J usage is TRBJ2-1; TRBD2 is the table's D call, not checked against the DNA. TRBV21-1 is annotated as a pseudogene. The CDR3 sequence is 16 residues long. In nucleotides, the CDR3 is TGTGCCAGCAGCAGCCCTCTAGCGGGGACCTACAATGAGCAGTTCTTC. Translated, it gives CASSSPLAGTYNEQFF.

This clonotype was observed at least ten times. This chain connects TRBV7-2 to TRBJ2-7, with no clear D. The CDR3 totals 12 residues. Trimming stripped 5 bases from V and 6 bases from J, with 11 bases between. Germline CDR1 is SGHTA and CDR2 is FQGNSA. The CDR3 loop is CASSTRTGEQYF. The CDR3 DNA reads TGTGCCAGCAGCACCCGGACGGGCGAGCAGTACTTC. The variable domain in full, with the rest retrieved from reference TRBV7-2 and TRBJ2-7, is GAGVSQSPSNKVTEKGKDVELRCDPISGHTALYWYRQSLGQGLEFLIYFQGNSAPDKSGLPSDRFSAERTGGSVSTLTIQRTQQEDSAVYLCASSTRTGEQYFGPGTRLTVT.

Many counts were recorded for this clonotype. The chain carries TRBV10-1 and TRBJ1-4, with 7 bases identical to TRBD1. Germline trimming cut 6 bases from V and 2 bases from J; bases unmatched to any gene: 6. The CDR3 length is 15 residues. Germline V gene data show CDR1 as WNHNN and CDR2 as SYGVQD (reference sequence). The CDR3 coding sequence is TGCGCCAGCAGCACGGGACAGAGTACTAATGAAAAACTGTTTTTT. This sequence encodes CASSTGQSTNEKLFF.

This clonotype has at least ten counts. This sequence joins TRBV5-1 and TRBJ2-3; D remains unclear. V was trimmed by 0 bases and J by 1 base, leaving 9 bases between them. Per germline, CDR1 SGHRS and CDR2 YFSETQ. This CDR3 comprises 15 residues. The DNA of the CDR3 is TGCGCCAGCAGCTTGGGGTCCTCGGGCACAGATACGCAGTATTTT. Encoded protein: CASSLGSSGTDTQYF.

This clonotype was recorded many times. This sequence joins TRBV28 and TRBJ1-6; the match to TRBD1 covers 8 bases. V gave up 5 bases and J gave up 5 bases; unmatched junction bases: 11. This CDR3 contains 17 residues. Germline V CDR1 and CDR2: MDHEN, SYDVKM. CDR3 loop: CASSSNARDRHNSPLHF. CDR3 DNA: TGTGCCAGCAGTAGTAACGCCCGGGACAGGCATAATTCACCCCTCCACTTT. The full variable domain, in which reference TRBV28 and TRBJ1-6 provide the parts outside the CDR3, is DVKVTQSSRYLVKRTGEKVFLECVQDMDHENMFWYRQDPGLGLRLIYFSYDVKMKEKGDIPEGYSVSREKKERFSLILESASTNQTSMYLCASSSNARDRHNSPLHFGNGTRLTVT.

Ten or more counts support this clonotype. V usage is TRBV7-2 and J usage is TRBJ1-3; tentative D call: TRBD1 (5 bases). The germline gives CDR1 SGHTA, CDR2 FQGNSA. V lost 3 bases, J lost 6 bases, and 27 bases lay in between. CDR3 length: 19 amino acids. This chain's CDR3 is CASSFLLSGTASDLNTIYF. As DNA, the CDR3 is TGTGCCAGCAGCTTCTTGCTTTCCGGGACGGCGTCCGATTTAAACACCATATATTTT. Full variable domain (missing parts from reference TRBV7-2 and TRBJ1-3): GAGVSQSPSNKVTEKGKDVELRCDPISGHTALYWYRQSLGQGLEFLIYFQGNSAPDKSGLPSDRFSAERTGGSVSTLTIQRTQQEDSAVYLCASSFLLSGTASDLNTIYFGEGSWLTVV.

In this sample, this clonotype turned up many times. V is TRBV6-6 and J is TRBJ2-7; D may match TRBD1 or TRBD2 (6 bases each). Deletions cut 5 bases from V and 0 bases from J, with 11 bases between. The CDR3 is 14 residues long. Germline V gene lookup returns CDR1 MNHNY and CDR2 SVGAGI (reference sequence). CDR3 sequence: CASSGGPVSYEQYF. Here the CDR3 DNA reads TGTGCCAGCAGTGGGGGGCCTGTCTCCTACGAGCAGTACTTC.

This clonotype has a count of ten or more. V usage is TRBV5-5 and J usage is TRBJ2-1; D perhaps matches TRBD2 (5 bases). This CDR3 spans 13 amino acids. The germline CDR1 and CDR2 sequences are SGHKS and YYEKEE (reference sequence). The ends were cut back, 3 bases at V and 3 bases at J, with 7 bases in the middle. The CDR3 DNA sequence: TGTGCCAGCAGCTCCGGGAACTACAATGAGCAGTTCTTC. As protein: CASSSGNYNEQFF.

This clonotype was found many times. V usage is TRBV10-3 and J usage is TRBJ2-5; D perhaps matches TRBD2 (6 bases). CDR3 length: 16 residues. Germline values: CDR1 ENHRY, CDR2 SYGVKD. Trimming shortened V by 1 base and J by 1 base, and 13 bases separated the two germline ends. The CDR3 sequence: CAISELGTGSQETQYF. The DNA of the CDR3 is TGTGCCATCAGTGAGTTGGGCACCGGGAGCCAAGAGACCCAGTACTTC.

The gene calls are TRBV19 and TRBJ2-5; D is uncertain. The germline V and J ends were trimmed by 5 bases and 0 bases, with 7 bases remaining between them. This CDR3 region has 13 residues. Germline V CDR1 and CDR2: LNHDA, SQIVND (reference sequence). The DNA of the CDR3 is TGTGCCAGTAGTGTGGCAAACCAAGAGACCCAGTACTTC. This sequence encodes CASSVANQETQYF.

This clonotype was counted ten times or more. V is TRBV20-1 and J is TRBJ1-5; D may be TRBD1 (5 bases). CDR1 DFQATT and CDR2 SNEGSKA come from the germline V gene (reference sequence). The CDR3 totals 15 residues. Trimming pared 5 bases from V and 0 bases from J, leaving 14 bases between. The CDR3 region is CSAGPGKNSNQPQHF. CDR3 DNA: TGCAGTGCTGGACCAGGGAAAAATAGCAATCAGCCCCAGCATTTT.

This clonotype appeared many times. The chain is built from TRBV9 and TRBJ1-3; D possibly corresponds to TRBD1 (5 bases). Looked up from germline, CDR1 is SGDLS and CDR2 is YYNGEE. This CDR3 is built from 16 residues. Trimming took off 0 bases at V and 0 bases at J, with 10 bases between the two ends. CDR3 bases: TGTGCCAGCAGCGTAGGGGGGGTCCCCTCTGGAAACACCATATATTTT. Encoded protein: CASSVGGVPSGNTIYF. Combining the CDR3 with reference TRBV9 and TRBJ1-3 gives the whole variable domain DSGVTQTPKHLITATGQRVTLRCSPRSGDLSVYWYQQSLDQGLQFLIQYYNGEERAKGNILERFSAQQFPDLHSELNLSSLELGDSALYFCASSVGGVPSGNTIYFGEGSWLTVV.

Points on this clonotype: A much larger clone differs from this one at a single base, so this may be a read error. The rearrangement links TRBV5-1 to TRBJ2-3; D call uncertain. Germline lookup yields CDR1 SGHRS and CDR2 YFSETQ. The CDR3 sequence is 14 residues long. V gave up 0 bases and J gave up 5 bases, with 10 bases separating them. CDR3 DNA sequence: TGCGCCAGCAGCTTGGCACAGATCAAAGATACGCAGTATTTT. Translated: CASSLAQIKDTQYF.

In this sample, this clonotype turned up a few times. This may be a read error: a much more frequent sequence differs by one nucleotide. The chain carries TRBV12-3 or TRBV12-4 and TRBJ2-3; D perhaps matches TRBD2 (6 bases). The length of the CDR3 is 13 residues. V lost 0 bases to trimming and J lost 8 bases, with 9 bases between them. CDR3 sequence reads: CASSLALATTQYF. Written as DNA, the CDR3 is TGTGCCAGCAGTTTAGCCCTAGCGACTACGCAGTATTTT.

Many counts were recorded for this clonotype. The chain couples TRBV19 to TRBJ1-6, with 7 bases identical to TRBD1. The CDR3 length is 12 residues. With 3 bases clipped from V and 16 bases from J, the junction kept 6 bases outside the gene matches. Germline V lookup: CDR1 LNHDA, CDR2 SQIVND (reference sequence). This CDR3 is CASSMSRGKLHF. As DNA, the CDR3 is TGTGCCAGTAGTATGAGCAGGGGGAAACTCCACTTT.